This TCR beta chain was recovered during a study of a mutant IDH1 vaccine in newly diagnosed glioma. Study-wide context: Patients were started on vaccination 4-6 weeks after radiotherapy alone, or with temozolomide cycles.

The protocol was immunoSEQ multiplex PCR, while the TCRdb copy is restricted to in-frame clones and leaves out a portion. The sample consists of about 66,000 clones, roughly 68% of them appearing once. For this clone: Its antigen is undetermined.

This CDR3 comprises 12 residues. V lost 4 bases, J lost 4 bases, and 2 bases stayed unmatched. In germline, CDR1 is SGHRS, CDR2 YFSETQ. Time point noted: week 35, safety follow-up. It was 300 ug of mutant IDH1 20-mer peptide that made up each vaccine dose, given with topical imiquimod. This clonotype was obtained from a man aged 50 or older with glioma. The chain links TRBV5-1 to TRBJ2-7; the match to TRBD1 covers 7 bases. The sample consisted of PBMCs, taken from a glioma patient whose treatment included an IDH1 peptide vaccine. CDR3 sequence reads: CASSQDRYEQYF. The CDR3 DNA reads TGCGCCAGCAGCCAGGACAGGTACGAGCAGTACTTC.